The 5 T cell receptor beta chains below were found in one sample sequenced in a study of cytomegalovirus exposure and HLA in healthy donors. Primers: 60 Vbeta forward and 13 Jbeta reverse. The protocol was immunoSEQ multiplex PCR, while the TCRdb copy is restricted to in-frame clones and leaves out a portion. Among 200,000 to 300,000 clones, 84% were seen once, and the ten largest hold approximately 2%. Sequencing used PBMCs. The receptor source for this set is a woman aged 40 to 50 in good health and CMV-seropositive.

The chain recombines TRBV4-2 with TRBJ2-7, with 13 nucleotides matching TRBD2. Germline assignment: CDR1 LGHNA and CDR2 YNFKEQ. The CDR3 contains 17 residues. V lost 5 bases and J lost 4; bases outside the gene matches: 11. CDR3 nucleotide sequence: TGTGCCAGCAGCTACGGACTAGCGGGAGAAAGGGAATACGAGCAGTACTTC. Its protein is CASSYGLAGEREYEQYF.

V gene TRBV9 combines with J gene TRBJ2-1; 9 positions agree with TRBD2. The CDR3 covers 16 residues. V was pared by 3 bases and J by 2 bases, with 6 bases of the junction left unmatched. In germline, CDR1 is SGDLS, CDR2 YYNGEE. The CDR3 sequence: CASSATSGRTYNEQFF. The CDR3 coding sequence is TGTGCCAGCAGCGCGACTAGCGGTAGAACCTACAATGAGCAGTTCTTC.

In nucleotides, the CDR3 is TGTGCCAGTAGTTTCACTCGAAACACCATATATTTT. Protein product: CASSFTRNTIYF. The chain recombines TRBV19 with TRBJ1-3; D remains unclear. Trimming removed 5 bases from V and 5 bases from J, with 7 bases in between. There are 12 residues in the CDR3. CDR1 is LNHDA and CDR2 is SQIVND in the germline V gene (reference sequence).

V is TRBV6-1 and J is TRBJ1-1; TRBD1 matches 9 bases. Germline values: CDR1 MNHNS, CDR2 SASEGT. The J segment lost 2 bases and the V segment lost 6 bases, leaving 4 bases of the junction unmatched. This CDR3 has 14 amino acids. The CDR3 loop reads CASRRTGDNTEAFF. CDR3 coding DNA: TGTGCCAGCAGGAGGACAGGGGATAACACTGAAGCTTTCTTT.

CDR3 sequence: CASSLGLAGVYEQYF. CDR3 nucleotides: TGCGCCAGCAGCTTGGGACTAGCGGGAGTGTATGAGCAGTACTTC. V gene TRBV5-1 combines with J gene TRBJ2-7; 12 positions agree with TRBD2. The CDR3 sequence is 15 residues long. Germline CDR1 reads SGHRS; CDR2 reads YFSETQ. V lost 0 bases, J lost 7 bases, and 5 bases stayed unmatched.